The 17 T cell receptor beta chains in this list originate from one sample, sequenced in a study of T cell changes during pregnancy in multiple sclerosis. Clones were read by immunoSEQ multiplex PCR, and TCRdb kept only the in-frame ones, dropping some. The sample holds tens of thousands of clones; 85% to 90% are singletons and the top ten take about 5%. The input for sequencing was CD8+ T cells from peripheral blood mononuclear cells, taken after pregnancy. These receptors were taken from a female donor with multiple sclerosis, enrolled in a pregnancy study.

The CDR3 nucleotides read TGTGCCAGCAGCTTGGGGGCCTTGGAGCAGTACTTC. This sequence encodes CASSLGALEQYF. This chain links TRBV5-6 with TRBJ2-7, with no clear D. This CDR3 has 12 residues. From germline, CDR1 is SGHDT and CDR2 YYEEEE. V gave up 0 bases and J gave up 7 bases, with 8 bases separating them. The variable domain in full, completed from reference TRBV5-6 and TRBJ2-7, reads DAGVTQSPTHLIKTRGQQVTLRCSPKSGHDTVSWYQQALGQGPQFIFQYYEEEERQRGNFPDRFSGHQFPNYSSELNVNALLLGDSALYLCASSLGALEQYFGPGTRLTVT.

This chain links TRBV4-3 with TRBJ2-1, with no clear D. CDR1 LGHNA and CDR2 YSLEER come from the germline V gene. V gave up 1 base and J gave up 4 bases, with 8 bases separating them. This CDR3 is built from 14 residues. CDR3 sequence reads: CASSQVGSYNEQFF. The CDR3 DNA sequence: TGCGCCAGCAGCCAAGTTGGCAGTTACAATGAGCAGTTCTTC.

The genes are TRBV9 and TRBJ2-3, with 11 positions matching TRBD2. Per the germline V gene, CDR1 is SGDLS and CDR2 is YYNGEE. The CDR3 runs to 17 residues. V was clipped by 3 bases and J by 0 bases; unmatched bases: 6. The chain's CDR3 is CASSASGGPSSTDTQYF. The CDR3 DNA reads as TGTGCCAGCAGCGCTAGCGGGGGGCCCTCTAGCACAGATACGCAGTATTTT.

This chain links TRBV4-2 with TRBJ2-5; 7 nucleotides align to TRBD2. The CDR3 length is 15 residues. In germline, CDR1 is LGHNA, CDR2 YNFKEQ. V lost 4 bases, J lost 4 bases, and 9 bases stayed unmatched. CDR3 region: CASSPRAPGGETQYF. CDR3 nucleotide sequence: TGTGCCAGCAGCCCCCGGGCCCCGGGGGGAGAGACCCAGTACTTC.

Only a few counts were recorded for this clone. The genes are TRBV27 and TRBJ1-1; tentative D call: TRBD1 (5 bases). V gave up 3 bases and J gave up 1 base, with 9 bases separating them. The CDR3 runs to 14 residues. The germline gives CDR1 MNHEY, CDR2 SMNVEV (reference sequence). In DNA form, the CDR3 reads TGTGCCAGCAGTTTGGGGGGGTGGAACACTGAAGCTTTCTTT. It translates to CASSLGGWNTEAFF.

CDR3 in DNA: TGTGCCAGCAGCGTCCGGGACAGACCCTACGAGCAGTACTTC. Amino acid sequence: CASSVRDRPYEQYF. The chain carries TRBV9 and TRBJ2-7; 7 nucleotides match TRBD1. Germline V gene sequence: CDR1 SGDLS, CDR2 YYNGEE. The V and J ends lost 2 bases and 2 bases, in that order; junction bases with no gene match: 4. The CDR3 extends over 14 amino acids.

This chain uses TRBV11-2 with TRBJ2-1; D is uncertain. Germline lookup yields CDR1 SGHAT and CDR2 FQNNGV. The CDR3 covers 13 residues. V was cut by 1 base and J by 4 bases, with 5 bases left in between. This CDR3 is CASSLGGYNEQFF. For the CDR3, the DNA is TGTGCCAGCAGCTTAGGAGGTTACAATGAGCAGTTCTTC.

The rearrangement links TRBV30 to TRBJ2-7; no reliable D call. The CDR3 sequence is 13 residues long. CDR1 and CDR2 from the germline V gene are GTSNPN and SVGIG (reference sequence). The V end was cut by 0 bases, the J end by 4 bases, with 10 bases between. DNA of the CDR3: TGTGCCTGGAGTGTAGGTCAGGTTTACGAGCAGTACTTC. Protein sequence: CAWSVGQVYEQYF.

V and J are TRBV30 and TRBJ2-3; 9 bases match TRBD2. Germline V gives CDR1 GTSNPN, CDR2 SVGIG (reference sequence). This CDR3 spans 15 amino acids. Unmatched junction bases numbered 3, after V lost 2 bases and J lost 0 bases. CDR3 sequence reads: CAWSRLAGSTDTQYF. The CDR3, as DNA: TGTGCCTGGAGTAGGCTAGCGGGGAGCACAGATACGCAGTATTTT.

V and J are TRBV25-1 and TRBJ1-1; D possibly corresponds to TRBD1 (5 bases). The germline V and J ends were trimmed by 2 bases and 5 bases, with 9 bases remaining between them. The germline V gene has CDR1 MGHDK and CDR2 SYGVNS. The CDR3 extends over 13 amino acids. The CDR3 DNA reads TGTGCCAGCAGTGAAGTCGGGGGGACTGAAGCTTTCTTT. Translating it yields CASSEVGGTEAFF. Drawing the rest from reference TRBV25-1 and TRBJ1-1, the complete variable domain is EADIYQTPRYLVIGTGKKITLECSQTMGHDKMYWYQQDPGMELHLIHYSYGVNSTEKGDLSSESTVSRIRTEHFPLTLESARPSHTSQYLCASSEVGGTEAFFGQGTRLTVV.

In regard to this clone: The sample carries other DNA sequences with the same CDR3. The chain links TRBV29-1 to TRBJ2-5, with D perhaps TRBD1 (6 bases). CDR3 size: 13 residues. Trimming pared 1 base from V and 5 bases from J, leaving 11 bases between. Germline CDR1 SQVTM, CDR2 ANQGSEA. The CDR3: CSVEGNRVETQYF. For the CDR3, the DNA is TGCAGCGTTGAAGGAAACAGGGTGGAGACCCAGTACTTC.

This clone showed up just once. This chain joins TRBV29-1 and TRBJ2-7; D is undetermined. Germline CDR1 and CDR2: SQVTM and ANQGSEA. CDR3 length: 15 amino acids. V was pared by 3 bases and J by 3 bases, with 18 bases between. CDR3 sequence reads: CSVDYGQHGDYEQYF. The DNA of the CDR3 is TGCAGCGTTGATTACGGCCAACACGGAGACTACGAGCAGTACTTC.

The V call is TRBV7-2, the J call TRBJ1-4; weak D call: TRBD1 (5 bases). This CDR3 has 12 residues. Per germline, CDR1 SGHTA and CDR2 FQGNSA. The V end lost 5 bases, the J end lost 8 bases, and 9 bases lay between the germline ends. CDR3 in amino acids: CASSRGGEKLFF. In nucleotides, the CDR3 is TGTGCCAGCAGCAGGGGTGGGGAAAAACTGTTTTTT.

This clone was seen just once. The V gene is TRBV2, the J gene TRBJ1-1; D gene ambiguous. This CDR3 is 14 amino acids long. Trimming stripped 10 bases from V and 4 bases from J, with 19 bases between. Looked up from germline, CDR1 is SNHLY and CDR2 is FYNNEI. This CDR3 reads CATDPTPAGTEAFF. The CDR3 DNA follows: TGTGCCACCGACCCGACACCGGCGGGCACTGAAGCTTTCTTT. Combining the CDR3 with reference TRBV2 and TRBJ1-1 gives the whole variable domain EPEVTQTPSHQVTQMGQEVILRCVPISNHLYFYWYRQILGQKVEFLVSFYNNEISEKSEIFDDQFSVERPDGSNFTLKIRSTKLEDSAMYFCATDPTPAGTEAFFGQGTRLTVV.

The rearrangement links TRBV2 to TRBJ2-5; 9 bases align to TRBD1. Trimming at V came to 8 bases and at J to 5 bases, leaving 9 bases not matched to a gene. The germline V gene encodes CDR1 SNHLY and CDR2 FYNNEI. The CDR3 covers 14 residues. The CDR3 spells CASDRDRARETQYF. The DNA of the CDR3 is TGTGCCAGCGACCGGGACAGGGCGCGGGAGACCCAGTACTTC.

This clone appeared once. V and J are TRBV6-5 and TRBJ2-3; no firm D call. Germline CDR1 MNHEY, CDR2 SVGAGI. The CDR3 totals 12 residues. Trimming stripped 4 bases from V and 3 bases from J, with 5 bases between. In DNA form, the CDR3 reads TGTGCCAGCAGTTCCTTAACAGATACGCAGTATTTT. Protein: CASSSLTDTQYF.

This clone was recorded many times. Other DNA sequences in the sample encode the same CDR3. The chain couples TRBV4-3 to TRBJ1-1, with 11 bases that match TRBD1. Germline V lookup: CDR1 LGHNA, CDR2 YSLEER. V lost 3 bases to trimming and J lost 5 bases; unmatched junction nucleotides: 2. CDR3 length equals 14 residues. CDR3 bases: TGCGCCAGCAGCCAGGACAGGGGGCTGACTGAAGCTTTCTTT. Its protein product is CASSQDRGLTEAFF.